This is a list of T cell receptor beta chains from one sample in a study of T cells in localized non-small cell lung cancer. Using immunoSEQ multiplex PCR, the repertoire was profiled, and TCRdb retains in-frame clones only, with some absent. Found here are some 130,000 clones, 89% of them singletons; the top ten hold approximately 1.5%. Sample: peripheral blood, taken before any cancer treatment. Receptors originate from an older female donor with stage I lung adenocarcinoma. Both conserved end residues are part of each CDR3. D genes are given only for firm matches. Size values are once, few and many counts, or a class for expanded clones, and some rows have none.

NA,NA,TRBV29-1,TRBJ2-6,CSVGALAGANVLTF,TGCAGCGTTGGAGCCCTTGCGGGGGCCAACGTCCTGACTTTC
NA,NA,TRBV6-4,TRBJ2-1,CASSPEAVGEQFF,TGTGCCAGCAGCCCCGAGGCGGTAGGGGAGCAGTTCTTC
NA,TRBD2,TRBV7-2,TRBJ2-2,CASSSGLAGGPIGELFF,TGTGCCAGCAGCTCTGGACTAGCGGGAGGGCCGATCGGGGAGCTGTTTTTT
NA,NA,TRBV20-1,TRBJ2-7,CSPMTYEQYF,TGCAGTCCAATGACCTACGAGCAGTACTTC
NA,NA,TRBV10-3,TRBJ2-7,CAIKGRDEQYF,TGTGCCATCAAGGGCCGGGACGAGCAGTACTTC
NA,NA,TRBV6-6,TRBJ1-2,CASNPRSANYGYTF,TGTGCCAGCAACCCCAGGTCAGCTAACTATGGCTACACCTTC
NA,NA,TRBV15,TRBJ2-3,CATSKGSTDTQYF,TGTGCCACCAGCAAGGGTAGCACAGATACGCAGTATTTT
NA,NA,TRBV11-1,TRBJ2-7,CASSLRPAESYEQYF,TGTGCCAGCAGCTTAAGGCCAGCCGAGTCCTACGAGCAGTACTTC
once,TRBD1,TRBV10-3,TRBJ2-4,CANGTVAKNIQYF,TGTGCCAACGGGACAGTAGCCAAAAACATTCAGTACTTC
NA,TRBD1,TRBV6-1,TRBJ1-6,CASSGTGAPNLPLHF,TGTGCCAGCAGTGGAACAGGGGCCCCAAATCTACCCCTCCACTTT
NA,NA,TRBV2,TRBJ1-2,CASSDEAGLYGYTF,TGTGCCAGCAGTGATGAAGCAGGGCTCTATGGCTACACCTTC
NA,TRBD2,TRBV5-6,TRBJ2-7,CASSAGRGGKPEQYF,TGTGCCAGCAGCGCGGGACGCGGGGGAAAGCCCGAGCAGTACTTC
NA,TRBD2,TRBV5-1,TRBJ2-2,CASSWTSPHTGELFF,TGCGCCAGCAGCTGGACTAGTCCACATACCGGGGAGCTGTTTTTT
NA,NA,TRBV14,TRBJ1-3,CASSRTHSGNTIYF,TGTGCCAGCAGCCGTACACATTCTGGAAACACCATATATTTT
NA,TRBD1,TRBV5-1,TRBJ2-5,CASSLGRGKQETQYF,TGCGCCAGCAGCTTGGGCAGGGGGAAGCAAGAGACCCAGTACTTC
few,NA,TRBV5-4,TRBJ2-1,CASSFDWRLFDEQFF,TGTGCCAGCAGCTTCGACTGGAGACTGTTTGATGAGCAGTTCTTC
NA,NA,TRBV18,TRBJ1-5,CASSPGPQPQHF,TGTGCCAGCTCACCGGGCCCTCAGCCCCAGCATTTT
NA,TRBD2,TRBV30,TRBJ2-5,CAWSVLAFETQYF,TGTGCCTGGAGTGTACTAGCGTTTGAGACCCAGTACTTC
NA,TRBD2,TRBV28,TRBJ2-1,CASSLRSGLAGAYNEQFF,TGTGCCAGCAGTCTGCGGTCGGGACTAGCGGGCGCCTACAATGAGCAGTTCTTC
NA,NA,TRBV4-1,TRBJ2-5,CASSHPDRGVKTQYF,TGCGCCAGCAGCCACCCGGACAGAGGCGTAAAGACCCAGTACTTC
NA,TRBD1,TRBV2,TRBJ1-3,CASRQGFIGSTIYF,TGTGCCAGCCGACAGGGGTTCATAGGGAGCACCATATATTTT
NA,NA,TRBV6-4,TRBJ2-3,CASSPDRIGADTQYF,TGTGCCAGCAGTCCCGACAGAATAGGGGCAGATACGCAGTATTTT
NA,NA,TRBV27,TRBJ1-1,CASSFNRDLTEAFF,TGTGCCAGCAGTTTCAACAGGGATTTGACTGAAGCTTTCTTT
NA,NA,TRBV10-3,TRBJ1-3,CAIGETGNTIYF,TGTGCCATCGGAGAAACTGGAAACACCATATATTTT
NA,TRBD1,TRBV6-1,TRBJ1-5,CASSRTGQTDQPQHF,TGTGCCAGCAGTCGGACAGGACAGACTGATCAGCCCCAGCATTTT
once,TRBD1,TRBV7-8,TRBJ2-1,CASSIRQGGEQFF,TGTGCCAGCAGCATAAGACAGGGCGGGGAGCAGTTCTTC
NA,TRBD2,TRBV9,TRBJ2-5,CASSVAFSGSLQETQYF,TGTGCCAGCAGCGTAGCTTTTAGCGGGAGCCTTCAAGAGACCCAGTACTTC
NA,NA,TRBV5-1,TRBJ1-1,CASSLGSANTEAFF,TGCGCCAGCAGCTTGGGCTCGGCGAACACTGAAGCTTTCTTT
NA,NA,TRBV5-1,TRBJ2-5,CASSLGTKETQYF,TGCGCCAGCAGCTTGGGAACGAAAGAGACCCAGTACTTC
NA,NA,TRBV9,TRBJ2-3,CASSDIAASTDTQYF,TGTGCCAGCAGCGATATAGCGGCCTCCACAGATACGCAGTATTTT
NA,TRBD2,TRBV18,TRBJ2-1,CASSPLAGGQFF,TGTGCCAGCTCACCACTCGCGGGAGGGCAGTTCTTC
NA,NA,TRBV11-3,TRBJ2-3,CASSLGGSTDTQYF,TGTGCCAGCAGCTTAGGAGGCAGCACAGATACGCAGTATTTT
NA,NA,TRBV6-6,TRBJ1-4,CASTWDIRNEKLFF,TGTGCCAGCACCTGGGACATCCGTAATGAAAAACTGTTTTTT
NA,NA,TRBV28,TRBJ1-5,CASRSEYSNQPQHF,TGTGCCAGCAGGTCAGAATATAGCAATCAGCCCCAGCATTTT
NA,TRBD2,TRBV5-1,TRBJ2-3,CASRAGFPTDTQYF,TGCGCCAGCAGAGCGGGATTTCCCACAGATACGCAGTATTTT
NA,TRBD1,TRBV25-1,TRBJ1-1,CASSEWTGTGTEAFF,TGTGCCAGCAGTGAATGGACAGGGACGGGCACTGAAGCTTTCTTT
NA,TRBD1,TRBV5-1,TRBJ2-2,CASSKTGVTGELFF,TGCGCCAGCAGCAAGACAGGGGTCACCGGGGAGCTGTTTTTT
NA,TRBD1,TRBV18,TRBJ1-2,CASSDREANYGYTF,TGTGCCAGCTCAGACAGGGAAGCTAACTATGGCTACACCTTC
NA,NA,TRBV18,TRBJ1-1,CASSPLRPEAFF,TGTGCCAGCTCACCGCTCAGGCCCGAAGCTTTCTTT
NA,NA,TRBV5-4,TRBJ2-7,CASSLGQIGYEQYF,TGTGCCAGCAGCTTAGGACAGATAGGCTACGAGCAGTACTTC